What follows are 20 T cell receptor beta chains derived from one specimen sequenced in a study of post-analysis software for immune sequencing data. Findings and limits, study-wide: A handful of TRBV segments occurring more often in patients than controls included TRBV5-6, TRBV5-1 and TRBV20-1.

Which antigens these TCRs recognize remains unknown. Presence of unique molecular identifiers characterized the TCR beta cDNA libraries. TCRdb called the PCR reads again in MiXCR, with one record for every CDR3 protein. In the table there are roughly 670,000 distinct CDR3 sequences, about 60% of which are singletons. Sequencing was done on a sample of blood. The source of these receptors is a girl aged 2-10 years with multiple sclerosis.

The CDR3 loop reads CASSVEAGTGVRGYTF. DNA for the CDR3: TGTGCCAGCAGCGTAGAAGCCGGGACAGGGGTTCGGGGCTACACCTTC. V and J are TRBV9 and TRBJ1-2; 10 bases line up with TRBD1. Per germline, CDR1 SGDLS and CDR2 YYNGEE. This CDR3 contains 16 residues. V dropped 0 bases and J dropped 8; count of bases not matched to a gene: 10.

The rearrangement joins TRBV7-6 to TRBJ2-1; D is undetermined. This CDR3 contains 13 residues. Germline V gene lookup returns CDR1 SGHVS and CDR2 FNYEAQ. V was pared by 3 bases and J by 6 bases, with 9 bases between. The CDR3: CASSFKDGNEQFF. The CDR3 DNA reads TGTGCCAGCAGCTTCAAGGACGGCAATGAGCAGTTCTTC.

The chain is built from TRBV20-1 and TRBJ2-3; D remains unclear. Germline lookup yields CDR1 DFQATT and CDR2 SNEGSKA (reference sequence). Trimming removed 5 bases from V and 3 bases from J, with 15 bases in between. This CDR3 has 14 amino acids. CDR3 in DNA: TGCAGTGCTGCAGGTGGGGTCTCGACAGATACGCAGTATTTT. Translated, it gives CSAAGGVSTDTQYF.

The chain recombines TRBV4-1 with TRBJ2-7; a weak D match, TRBD1 (6 bases). CDR3 length equals 13 residues. The ends were cut back, 1 base at V and 7 bases at J, with 11 bases in the middle. Per germline, CDR1 MGHRA and CDR2 YSYEKL. This CDR3 is CASSQGEGDEQYF. CDR3 DNA: TGCGCCAGCAGCCAAGGCGAGGGGGATGAGCAGTACTTC.

The rearrangement uses TRBV20-1 and TRBJ2-7; the D gene is possibly TRBD2 (5 bases). The CDR3 covers 13 residues. Germline CDR1 and CDR2: DFQATT and SNEGSKA (reference sequence). V lost 3 bases to trimming and J lost 2 bases, with 11 bases between them. The DNA of the CDR3 is TGCAGTGCTAGCGGGAAATCGACCTACGAGCAGTACTTC. Its translation: CSASGKSTYEQYF.

The V and J genes are TRBV20-1 and TRBJ2-7; TRBD2 agrees at 16 bases. This CDR3 region has 18 residues. The V segment lost 5 bases and the J segment 3 bases; nucleotides outside the gene matches: 13. CDR1 is DFQATT and CDR2 is SNEGSKA in the germline V gene (reference sequence). The DNA of the CDR3 is TGCAGTGCTTCCCAGGCCGGGACTAGCGGGAGGGCCCACTACGAGCAGTACTTC. This sequence encodes CSASQAGTSGRAHYEQYF.

The rearrangement links TRBV12-3 or TRBV12-4 to TRBJ2-5; D gene uncertain. The CDR3 is 14 amino acids. Trimming removed 5 bases at V and 2 bases at J, with 12 bases between. Here the CDR3 reads CASSRTWSQETQYF. CDR3 nucleotide sequence: TGTGCCAGCAGTCGGACGTGGTCTCAAGAGACCCAGTACTTC.

This clonotype showed up just a few times. This chain uses TRBV2 with TRBJ2-1; 7 positions match TRBD1. Trimming removed 11 bases from V and 8 bases from J; junction bases left unmatched: 18. The CDR3 runs 15 residues. CDR1 SNHLY and CDR2 FYNNEI come from the germline V gene. CDR3 residues: CASLLRDRVLDEQFF. DNA of the CDR3: TGTGCCTCCTTACTCCGGGACAGAGTGTTGGATGAGCAGTTCTTC. Using reference TRBV2 and TRBJ2-1 for the parts outside the CDR3, the full variable domain is EPEVTQTPSHQVTQMGQEVILRCVPISNHLYFYWYRQILGQKVEFLVSFYNNEISEKSEIFDDQFSVERPDGSNFTLKIRSTKLEDSAMYFCASLLRDRVLDEQFFGPGTRLTVL.

J is TRBJ2-3 and V is TRBV20-1; 12 nucleotides line up with TRBD2. Germline V lookup: CDR1 DFQATT, CDR2 SNEGSKA (reference sequence). Germline trimming cut 0 bases from V and 5 bases from J; bases unmatched to any gene: 6. The CDR3 has 16 amino acids. As DNA, the CDR3 is TGCAGTGCTAGAGATTGGACTAGCGGGGTGGTAGATACGCAGTATTTT. Translation gives CSARDWTSGVVDTQYF.

This clonotype was detected only a few times. The CDR3 protein is CASSYPGVSRNEQFF. The CDR3 DNA follows: TGTGCCAGCAGTTACCCAGGGGTATCGAGGAATGAGCAGTTCTTC. V usage is TRBV6-2 or TRBV6-3 and J usage is TRBJ2-1; a possible D gene is TRBD1 (6 bases). The V gene's germline CDR1 is MNHEY and CDR2 SVGEGT. Trimming took 2 bases from V and 7 from J, leaving 15 bases between them. The CDR3 loop spans 15 amino acids.

V is TRBV6-1 and J is TRBJ2-7, with 7 bases identical to TRBD1. The CDR3 extends over 15 amino acids. Unmatched junction bases numbered 11, after V lost 6 bases and J lost 3 bases. Germline CDR1 reads MNHNS; CDR2 reads SASEGT. The CDR3 sequence: CASSSRRQGRYEQYF. For the CDR3, the DNA is TGTGCCAGCAGCTCCCGAAGACAGGGACGCTACGAGCAGTACTTC.

This chain connects TRBV6-1 to TRBJ2-3; 15 nucleotides line up with TRBD2. Per the germline V gene, CDR1 is MNHNS and CDR2 is SASEGT. V gave up 6 bases and J gave up 6 bases; unmatched junction bases: 10. The CDR3 spans 17 residues. Here the CDR3 DNA reads TGTGCCAGCAGCGAGGGACTAGCGGGGGGTACAGGCGATACGCAGTATTTT. Residues: CASSEGLAGGTGDTQYF.

This chain connects TRBV3-1 to TRBJ2-1; D call uncertain. From germline, CDR1 is LGHDT and CDR2 YNNKEL (reference sequence). CDR3 length equals 13 residues. V was cut by 3 bases and J by 13 bases, with 16 bases left in between. The CDR3 spells CASSHSPRGNQFF. The CDR3 bases are TGTGCCAGCAGCCATTCCCCTCGTGGGAATCAGTTCTTC.

This clonotype was counted at least ten times. J is TRBJ2-7 and V is TRBV20-1, with D perhaps TRBD2 (5 bases). V lost 6 bases to trimming and J lost 0 bases, with 18 bases between them. The CDR3 length is 15 residues. CDR1 DFQATT and CDR2 SNEGSKA come from the germline V gene (reference sequence). The CDR3 DNA is TGCAGTGCAAAGGGTACCCTAGCCAGCTCCTACGAGCAGTACTTC. Its translation: CSAKGTLASSYEQYF.

This clonotype was seen a few times. The genes are TRBV5-5 and TRBJ1-2; D is unresolved. The CDR3 loop spans 15 amino acids. V lost 4 bases to trimming and J lost 5 bases, with 18 bases between them. Per the germline V gene, CDR1 is SGHKS and CDR2 is YYEKEE (reference sequence). CDR3 protein: CASSPPGKRMYGYTF. Written as DNA, the CDR3 is TGTGCCAGCAGCCCGCCGGGTAAGAGGATGTATGGCTACACCTTC.

The J gene is TRBJ1-2, the V gene TRBV20-1, with D unclear. The V and J ends lost 2 bases and 0 bases respectively, with 10 bases between them. Germline CDR1 DFQATT, CDR2 SNEGSKA (reference sequence). This CDR3 is 14 amino acids long. The CDR3 spells CSARPAGANYGYTF. For the CDR3, the DNA is TGCAGTGCTAGACCGGCCGGGGCTAACTATGGCTACACCTTC.

The chain recombines TRBV6-1 with TRBJ1-5; D might be TRBD1 (5 bases). CDR1 MNHNS and CDR2 SASEGT come from the germline V gene. This CDR3 has 15 residues. V was trimmed by 6 bases and J by 2 bases, leaving 14 bases between them. The CDR3 spells CASRTREEGNQPQHF. The CDR3 region has the DNA TGTGCCAGCAGAACCAGGGAAGAGGGCAATCAGCCCCAGCATTTT.

This clonotype has more than one count but fewer than ten. The chain has TRBV20-1 and TRBJ2-1, with 13 positions matching TRBD2. Germline CDR1 is DFQATT and CDR2 is SNEGSKA (reference sequence). This CDR3 is 13 amino acids long. Unmatched junction bases numbered 1, after V lost 4 bases and J lost 7 bases. CDR3 region: CSAMGLAGNEQFF. The DNA of the CDR3 is TGCAGTGCTATGGGACTAGCGGGGAATGAGCAGTTCTTC.

The CDR3 sequence: CASSEVARGNIQYF. CDR3 DNA: TGTGCCAGCAGTGAAGTGGCCAGGGGAAACATTCAGTACTTC. This chain links TRBV6-1 with TRBJ2-4; tentatively, D is TRBD1 (6 bases). This CDR3 spans 14 amino acids. Germline CDR1 reads MNHNS; CDR2 reads SASEGT. Trimming took 1 base from V and 6 from J, leaving 10 bases between them.

V and J are TRBV12-3 or TRBV12-4 and TRBJ2-3; 12 bases map to TRBD1. V shed 9 bases and J 2 bases; nucleotides not matched to a gene: 9. The CDR3 contains 16 residues. The CDR3 protein is CASRDRGRSYTDTQYF. The CDR3 DNA sequence: TGTGCCAGTCGGGACAGGGGGCGATCATACACAGATACGCAGTATTTT.